Below are 29 T cell receptor beta chains sequenced from a single sample in a study of graft-versus-host responses after intestinal transplantation. These receptors have no identified antigens. Sequenced by immunoSEQ multiplex PCR; TCRdb stores in-frame clones only, minus some. The repertoire holds about 150,000 clones, with roughly 91% as singletons. The sequenced sample was unstimulated CD4+ T cells sorted from spleen or lymph node cells, obtained before intestinal transplant. These receptors all come from a human donor who received an intestinal transplant.

The chain uses TRBV6-5 and TRBJ2-7, with 12 bases aligning to TRBD2. The CDR3 totals 14 residues. Looked up from germline, CDR1 is MNHEY and CDR2 is SVGAGI. J was trimmed by 3 bases and V by 6 bases; bases with no gene match: 3. The CDR3 protein is CASRTSGSLYEQYF. CDR3 coding DNA: TGTGCCAGCAGGACTAGCGGGAGTCTCTACGAGCAGTACTTC.

The chain carries TRBV4-1 and TRBJ1-2; weak D call: TRBD1 (5 bases). Germline CDR1 MGHRA, CDR2 YSYEKL. The CDR3 spans 14 residues. V lost 0 bases and J lost 4, with 9 bases in between. For the CDR3, the DNA is TGCGCCAGCAGCCAAGAGAGGGGCACCTATGGCTACACCTTC. Its protein product is CASSQERGTYGYTF.

V and J are TRBV7-2 and TRBJ2-1, with D maybe TRBD2 (6 bases). V was cut by 5 bases and J by 6 bases, with 14 bases left in between. Germline CDR1 is SGHTA and CDR2 is FQGNSA. The CDR3 contains 14 residues. The CDR3: CASSKRRGSNEQFF. CDR3 nucleotides: TGTGCCAGCAGCAAAAGGCGGGGTAGCAATGAGCAGTTCTTC. Full variable domain (remainder filled in from reference TRBV7-2 and TRBJ2-1): GAGVSQSPSNKVTEKGKDVELRCDPISGHTALYWYRQSLGQGLEFLIYFQGNSAPDKSGLPSDRFSAERTGGSVSTLTIQRTQQEDSAVYLCASSKRRGSNEQFFGPGTRLTVL.

The chain combines TRBV28 with TRBJ2-7; D is unresolved. CDR3 length equals 11 residues. V was trimmed by 7 bases and J by 0 bases, leaving 4 bases between them. The germline V gene encodes CDR1 MDHEN and CDR2 SYDVKM. The CDR3 reads CASTGSYEQYF. CDR3 nucleotides: TGTGCCAGCACGGGCTCCTACGAGCAGTACTTC.

This chain joins TRBV20-1 and TRBJ2-1; D not certain. The CDR3 length is 11 residues. Germline V gives CDR1 DFQATT, CDR2 SNEGSKA (reference sequence). Trimming took 2 bases from V and 9 from J, leaving 8 bases between them. The CDR3 loop reads CSARSGIEQFF. CDR3 nucleotides: TGCAGTGCTAGAAGTGGAATTGAGCAGTTCTTC.

Worth noting for this clone: An end of the junction differs from the germline gene, which may be a read error. The chain couples TRBV7-7 to TRBJ2-5; 8 bases align to TRBD2. This CDR3 is 13 amino acids long. Germline CDR1 reads SSHAT; CDR2 reads FNYEAQ (reference sequence). CDR3 residues: CASSPGGRETQYF. CDR3 in DNA: TGTGCTAGCAGCCCGGGGGGGCGGGAGACCCAGTACTTC.

V is TRBV4-2 and J is TRBJ1-3; 8 bases align to TRBD1. The CDR3 consists of 16 residues. Germline trimming cut 5 bases from V and 2 bases from J; bases unmatched to any gene: 8. Germline V gives CDR1 LGHNA, CDR2 YNFKEQ. DNA for the CDR3: TGTGCCAGCAGCTTTCTGGGACAGGAGGCTGGAAACACCATATATTTT. This sequence encodes CASSFLGQEAGNTIYF.

This clone has a single count. The chain has TRBV27 and TRBJ1-2; D not certain. The CDR3 has 12 amino acids. CDR1 and CDR2 (germline): MNHEY, SMNVEV (reference sequence). V dropped 5 bases and J dropped 4 bases, with 8 bases sitting between them. This CDR3 reads CASSQEGYGYTF. The CDR3 coding sequence is TGTGCCAGCAGTCAGGAGGGCTATGGCTACACCTTC.

The CDR3 sequence: CASSWTSGRNTGELFF. The DNA of the CDR3 is TGTGCCAGCAGCTGGACTAGCGGGAGGAACACCGGGGAGCTGTTTTTT. The gene calls are TRBV7-2 and TRBJ2-2, with 13 positions matching TRBD2. Trimming at V came to 4 bases and at J to 1 base, leaving 0 bases not matched to a gene. The CDR3 is 16 residues long. Germline CDR1 reads SGHTA; CDR2 reads FQGNSA.

The DNA of the CDR3 is TGTGCCAGTATCCAGAGACCTGGAAACACCATATATTTT. Its translation: CASIQRPGNTIYF. The rearrangement uses TRBV19 and TRBJ1-3; D ambiguous. Germline V gives CDR1 LNHDA, CDR2 SQIVND (reference sequence). The V end lost 7 bases, the J end lost 2 bases, and 9 bases lay between the germline ends. The CDR3 runs 13 residues.

This clone has just one count. CDR3 sequence reads: CASSRDRVQPQHF. For the CDR3, the DNA is TGTGCCAGTAGTAGGGACAGGGTTCAGCCCCAGCATTTT. This chain connects TRBV19 to TRBJ1-5, with 9 bases that match TRBD1. The germline gives CDR1 LNHDA, CDR2 SQIVND (reference sequence). This CDR3 has 13 residues. With V trimmed by 4 bases and J by 6 bases, 1 base remained unmatched.

The chain links TRBV4-1 to TRBJ2-5; 14 bases fit TRBD2. CDR1 MGHRA and CDR2 YSYEKL come from the germline V gene. CDR3 length: 15 residues. The J segment lost 4 bases and the V segment lost 5 bases, leaving 3 bases of the junction unmatched. The CDR3 reads CASSWTSGRLETQYF. The CDR3, as DNA: TGCGCCAGCAGCTGGACTAGCGGGAGGTTAGAGACCCAGTACTTC.

The V gene is TRBV7-9, the J gene TRBJ1-2; possible D gene TRBD1, 6 bases. Germline CDR1 SEHNR, CDR2 FQNEAQ (reference sequence). V lost 5 bases to trimming and J lost 3 bases, with 16 bases between them. The CDR3 runs 15 residues. DNA of the CDR3: TGTGCCAGCAGCCCGATCACAGGGAGCGACTATGGCTACACCTTC. Translated: CASSPITGSDYGYTF.

V is TRBV7-9 and J is TRBJ2-7; 7 bases are a match to TRBD2. Germline-derived CDR1 and CDR2 are SEHNR and FQNEAQ (reference sequence). The CDR3 sequence is 14 residues long. Trimming at V came to 5 bases and at J to 3 bases, leaving 7 bases not matched to a gene. CDR3 DNA: TGTGCCAGCAGCGATAGCGGGTTCCACTACGAGCAGTACTTC. It is translated as CASSDSGFHYEQYF.

This chain joins TRBV10-3 and TRBJ2-3; TRBD2 aligns across 11 bases. The CDR3 runs 16 residues. V was pared by 7 bases and J by 4 bases, with 10 bases of the junction left unmatched. Germline values: CDR1 ENHRY, CDR2 SYGVKD. CDR3 coding DNA: TGTGCCATCAAGACCTTACTAGCGGGAGCGGCAGATACGCAGTATTTT. Protein: CAIKTLLAGAADTQYF.

The V and J genes are TRBV6-4 and TRBJ2-1; D gene uncertain. Between the trimmed V and J ends, which lost 3 bases and 7 bases, there was a span of 10 bases. The CDR3 runs to 13 residues. From germline, CDR1 is MRHNA and CDR2 SNTAGT. The CDR3 DNA sequence: TGTGCCAGCAGTGAAAGTGAGGATAATGAGCAGTTCTTC. Residues: CASSESEDNEQFF.

The CDR3, as DNA: TGTGCCAGCAGGAAACAGGGGACCTACGAGCAGTACTTC. Translated, it gives CASRKQGTYEQYF. The J gene is TRBJ2-5, the V gene TRBV6-5; 7 nucleotides match TRBD1. The assigned J gene may be wrong: the sequence end matches TRBJ2-7 better. From germline, CDR1 is MNHEY and CDR2 SVGAGI. The CDR3 contains 13 residues.

V gene TRBV6-1 combines with J gene TRBJ2-7, with 7 bases lining up with TRBD1. The CDR3 spans 14 residues. Germline assignment: CDR1 MNHNS and CDR2 SASEGT. With V trimmed by 4 bases and J by 3 bases, 6 bases remained unmatched. The CDR3 here is CASSAPGQLYEQYF. In DNA, the CDR3 is TGTGCCAGCAGTGCTCCGGGACAGCTCTACGAGCAGTACTTC.

V usage is TRBV15 and J usage is TRBJ1-3; 9 bases line up with TRBD1. V trimming: 3 bases; J trimming: 7 bases; junction bases outside the gene matches: 4. Germline V CDR1 and CDR2: LNHNV, YYDKDF (reference sequence). This CDR3 has 14 residues. DNA of the CDR3: TGTGCCACCAGCAGGCTTGGACAGGGGAACACCATATATTTT. Translating gives CATSRLGQGNTIYF.

The chain employs TRBV19 and TRBJ2-1; no reliable D call. The CDR3 contains 13 residues. V lost 0 bases and J 10 bases, leaving 10 bases between the germline ends. The germline V gene encodes CDR1 LNHDA and CDR2 SQIVND (reference sequence). The CDR3 loop is CASSIDRQTEQFF. The CDR3, as DNA: TGTGCCAGTAGTATAGATCGGCAAACGGAGCAGTTCTTC.

This sequence joins TRBV19 and TRBJ1-2; unclear D gene. Germline V CDR1 and CDR2: LNHDA, SQIVND (reference sequence). The CDR3 extends over 13 amino acids. With 1 base removed from V and 3 bases from J, the gap between germline ends came to 6 bases. The chain's CDR3 is CASSIGSYYGYTF. The CDR3 DNA follows: TGTGCCAGTAGTATAGGCAGTTACTATGGCTACACCTTC. Filled out from reference TRBV19 and TRBJ1-2, the complete variable domain reads DGGITQSPKYLFRKEGQNVTLSCEQNLNHDAMYWYRQDPGQGLRLIYYSQIVNDFQKGDIAEGYSVSREKKESFPLTVTSAQKNPTAFYLCASSIGSYYGYTFGSGTRLTVV.

The chain is built from TRBV7-2 and TRBJ2-3, with D possibly matching TRBD2 (6 bases). Germline CDR1 SGHTA, CDR2 FQGNSA. The CDR3 extends over 12 amino acids. Trimming removed 5 bases at V and 7 bases at J, with 10 bases between. CDR3 bases: TGTGCCAGCAGCCCCGGGGGAAATACGCAGTATTTT. It is translated as CASSPGGNTQYF.

The chain carries TRBV2 and TRBJ1-4; 7 nucleotides align to TRBD1. V lost 4 bases and J lost 7; bases outside the gene matches: 6. Germline CDR1 SNHLY, CDR2 FYNNEI. This CDR3 region has 14 residues. CDR3 DNA sequence: TGTGCCAGCAGTGGAGACAGGGACGGTGAAAAACTGTTTTTT. It encodes CASSGDRDGEKLFF.

This sequence joins TRBV29-1 and TRBJ2-7, with a weak D call TRBD1 (5 bases). Germline loops: CDR1 SQVTM, CDR2 ANQGSEA. The CDR3 contains 16 residues. V gave up 4 bases and J gave up 2 bases, with 21 bases separating them. CDR3 DNA sequence: TGCAGCGTTGTGGGGAAGCAGAAGGACAATACCTACGAGCAGTACTTC. Amino acids: CSVVGKQKDNTYEQYF.

As DNA, the CDR3 is TGCAGCGCCCTTTCTGGGGAGGTGAGGACTAGCGGCTATGTCTCCTACGAGCAGTACTTC. Translation: CSALSGEVRTSGYVSYEQYF. The rearrangement links TRBV29-1 to TRBJ2-7; 10 nucleotides line up with TRBD2. V was pared by 7 bases and J by 0 bases, with 24 bases of the junction left unmatched. CDR1 and CDR2 from the germline V gene are SQVTM and ANQGSEA. CDR3 length: 20 amino acids.

V is TRBV29-1 and J is TRBJ1-2; perhaps TRBD1 as D (5 bases). Germline V gene data show CDR1 as SQVTM and CDR2 as ANQGSEA. The CDR3 has 12 residues. Trimming took 0 bases from V and 8 from J, leaving 10 bases between them. CDR3 in amino acids: CSVEDPGMGYTF. DNA for the CDR3: TGCAGCGTTGAAGACCCAGGGATGGGCTACACCTTC.

V is TRBV27 and J is TRBJ2-7; 11 bases agree with TRBD2. Germline-derived CDR1 and CDR2 are MNHEY and SMNVEV (reference sequence). Losses at the gene ends were 2 bases for V and 3 bases for J; bases not matched to a gene: 15. This CDR3 has 19 residues. DNA of the CDR3: TGTGCCAGCAGTTTACGACAGCTCGGGAATAGCGGGAGGGTCTACGAGCAGTACTTC. It yields the protein CASSLRQLGNSGRVYEQYF.

The chain recombines TRBV18 with TRBJ2-7, with 7 bases identical to TRBD2. Germline lookup yields CDR1 KGHSH and CDR2 LQKENI. The CDR3 contains 14 residues. Trimming took 6 bases from V and 2 from J; bases not matched to a gene: 7. The CDR3 region is CASSPGLTPYEQYF. For the CDR3, the DNA is TGTGCCAGCTCTCCGGGACTAACCCCCTACGAGCAGTACTTC.

The chain couples TRBV6-6 to TRBJ2-7, with TRBD2 identical over 11 bases. CDR1 MNHNY and CDR2 SVGAGI come from the germline V gene (reference sequence). J was trimmed by 0 bases and V by 2 bases; bases with no gene match: 0. There are 15 residues in the CDR3. Written as DNA, the CDR3 is TGTGCCAGCAGTTACACTAGCGGGAGCTCCTACGAGCAGTACTTC. Translation gives CASSYTSGSSYEQYF.